A single sample gave rise to the 8 T cell receptor beta chains below, sequenced in a study of PD-L1 blockade in urothelial cancer (dated by TCRdb to 2017 to 2019). Receptors were amplified or captured by the immunoSEQ multiplex PCR assay. In its TCRdb copy, this immuneACCESS table keeps in-frame sequences only and misses some clones. Where compared with another copy, unresolved V genes explain less than half of these, and the others have no known cause. The sample data list 45,000 to 55,000 clones, and 75% to 90% of these were observed just once. 1% to 1.5% of the sample goes to the ten largest clones. The label giving this sample's time point can be read as: pretreatment peripheral blood. The sequenced sample was PBMCs, obtained around atezolizumab (anti-PD-L1) treatment. The source of these receptors is a middle-aged man with urothelial cancer.

V usage is TRBV11-3 and J usage is TRBJ1-3; D is undetermined. CDR1 SGHNT and CDR2 YENEEA come from the germline V gene. The V gene lost 6 bases and the J gene lost 2 bases, with 11 bases spanning the gap. The CDR3 is 14 residues long. The CDR3 loop is CASSGGLPGNTIYF. As DNA, the CDR3 is TGTGCCAGCAGTGGAGGGCTGCCTGGAAACACCATATATTTT.

This chain links TRBV7-9 with TRBJ2-7; D remains ambiguous. V dropped 1 base and J dropped 1 base, with 11 bases sitting between them. The germline gives CDR1 SEHNR, CDR2 FQNEAQ (reference sequence). This CDR3 contains 15 residues. The CDR3 is CASSLDLGPSYEQYF. CDR3 sequence (DNA): TGTGCCAGCAGCTTAGATCTTGGGCCTTCCTACGAGCAGTACTTC.

J is TRBJ2-1 and V is TRBV7-8; unclear D gene. CDR3 length equals 13 residues. Between the trimmed V and J ends, which lost 4 bases and 8 bases, there was a span of 12 bases. Per germline, CDR1 SGHVS and CDR2 FQNEAQ. CDR3: CASSSFRGDEQFF. As DNA, the CDR3 is TGTGCCAGCAGCTCTTTCCGCGGTGATGAGCAGTTCTTC. The full variable domain, completed using reference TRBV7-8 and TRBJ2-1, is GAGVSQSPRYKVAKRGQDVALRCDPISGHVSLFWYQQALGQGPEFLTYFQNEAQLDKSGLPSDRFFAERPEGSVSTLKIQRTQQEDSAVYLCASSSFRGDEQFFGPGTRLTVL.

This chain connects TRBV2 to TRBJ2-3; 14 bases fit TRBD2. This CDR3 has 16 amino acids. Germline V gene data show CDR1 as SNHLY and CDR2 as FYNNEI. Trimming cost V 7 bases and J 4 bases; bases outside gene matches: 7. CDR3: CASTGLAGGIADTQYF. CDR3 coding DNA: TGTGCCAGCACCGGACTAGCGGGGGGCATCGCAGATACGCAGTATTTT.

This chain uses TRBV9 with TRBJ2-2, with D possibly being TRBD2 (6 bases). CDR3 length: 18 residues. The germline V and J ends were trimmed by 3 bases and 0 bases, with 18 bases remaining between them. Germline-derived CDR1 and CDR2 are SGDLS and YYNGEE. The CDR3 protein is CASSASSPDYSNTGELFF. In DNA form, the CDR3 reads TGTGCCAGCAGCGCCTCCTCTCCGGACTATTCGAACACCGGGGAGCTGTTTTTT.

The rearrangement uses TRBV18 and TRBJ2-7; 11 bases are a match to TRBD1. Per the germline V gene, CDR1 is KGHSH and CDR2 is LQKENI. CDR3 length equals 14 residues. The J segment lost 4 bases and the V segment lost 3 bases, leaving 2 bases of the junction unmatched. This CDR3 is CASSPGQGAYEQYF. The CDR3 coding sequence is TGTGCCAGCTCACCTGGACAGGGGGCTTACGAGCAGTACTTC.

The rearrangement uses TRBV7-9 and TRBJ2-1; TRBD1 is a possible D gene (6 bases). This CDR3 has 18 residues. CDR1 and CDR2 from the germline V gene are SEHNR and FQNEAQ (reference sequence). V lost 2 bases to trimming and J lost 4 bases, with 21 bases between them. The CDR3 DNA sequence: TGTGCCAGCAGCTTATTTCCCCCAGGGGTAAATCTATACAATGAGCAGTTCTTC. It translates to CASSLFPPGVNLYNEQFF.

The chain links TRBV2 to TRBJ2-7; D is unresolved. V dropped 4 bases and J dropped 7 bases, with 8 bases sitting between them. This CDR3 is 11 amino acids long. CDR1 and CDR2 from the germline V gene are SNHLY and FYNNEI. The CDR3 bases are TGTGCCAGCAGTGTTCGGTGGGAGCAGTACTTC. This gives the protein CASSVRWEQYF.